This T cell receptor (beta chain) was retrieved from a study of T cell repertoires in cytomegalovirus infection (dated by TCRdb to about 2019). As for the study more broadly: Peptide stimulations targeted recently identified HLA-C-restricted CMV epitopes, whose presentation resists viral immunomodulation, together with well-studied HLA-B-restricted epitopes. The HLA type of each donor mattered for the analysis, because public TCR beta signatures pointed to carriage of CMV infection along with the matching HLA type.

Broader findings and caveats from the paper: The ex vivo response was dominated by HLA-C-restricted CMV-specific TCR beta clonotypes, and the single most frequent clonotype in two of eight donors was supplied by these HLA-C-restricted clonotypes. In both this cohort and an independent roughly 400-donor cohort, the cumulative frequency of public TCR beta family members distinguished carriers of CMV infection plus the relevant HLA type.

The data were produced on an Illumina HiSeq 1500. TCRdb trimmed the raw reads at Q25, called clones with MiXCR and kept productive beta chains. Records with the same CDR3 protein are collapsed into one entry carrying the most frequent genes and DNA. The sample contains about 69,000 distinct CDR3 sequences, about 26% of them found a single time. The top ten constitute 59% of the sample. The treatment or condition label for this specimen denotes: in vitro stimulation with specific CMV peptide epitopes to enrich CMV-specific T cells. This clonotype has at least ten counts. Its binding antigen is unknown. No much larger clone is present one base from it, and per-base qualities are unavailable. This receptor was obtained from a human donor in good health (CMV status not recorded). Some clones in this sample may be carry-over from other donors' samples. The material sequenced was CD8+ T cells from cultured PBMCs, taken from culture after CMV antigen stimulation.

The CDR3 here reads CASSSPLLLGEAFF. The sequence in DNA is TGTGCCAGCAGTTCTCCCCTCCTTTTGGGTGAAGCTTTCTTT. The rearrangement joined TRBV6-6 to TRBJ1-1; no D gene is confidently identified. Including cysteine and phenylalanine, the CDR3 has 14 amino acids. The entry retains the CDR3 DNA only, 42 bases that are in frame from base 1. According to the germline V gene (reference sequence), CDR1 reads MNHNY and CDR2 reads SVGAGI. The V and J ends are trimmed by 4 bases and 7 bases, leaving 16 bases between them.